This T cell receptor beta chain is from a study of a mutant IDH1 vaccine in newly diagnosed glioma. Whole-study context: Patients received vaccination from 4-6 weeks after radiotherapy alone, or with temozolomide cycles. Radiotherapy, temozolomide, or both had been given previously, and both were given to most.

The CDR3 is made up of 15 amino acids. V was clipped by 5 bases and J by 1 base; unmatched bases: 5. Germline V gives CDR1 PRHDT, CDR2 FYEKMQ (reference sequence). General study points: Altogether, about 93% of patients exhibited vaccine-induced immune responses.

Time point denoted: week 11, during vaccination. All doses held 300 ug of mutant IDH1 20-mer peptide, with topical imiquimod. Concerning this clone itself: No antigen is known for it.

Generated by immunoSEQ multiplex PCR, the TCRdb table keeps only in-frame clones and is missing some. Counted here are tens of thousands of clones, under 80% occurring once; the ten biggest clones make up roughly a quarter. The material was PBMCs, obtained from a glioma patient whose treatment included an IDH1 peptide vaccine. The sequence derives from a man aged 25-40 years with glioma. The chain couples TRBV13 to TRBJ1-1; TRBD1 matches 9 bases. CDR3 amino acids: CASSPRTGANTEAFF. The CDR3 DNA reads as TGTGCCAGCAGCCCTAGGACAGGGGCGAACACTGAAGCTTTCTTT.